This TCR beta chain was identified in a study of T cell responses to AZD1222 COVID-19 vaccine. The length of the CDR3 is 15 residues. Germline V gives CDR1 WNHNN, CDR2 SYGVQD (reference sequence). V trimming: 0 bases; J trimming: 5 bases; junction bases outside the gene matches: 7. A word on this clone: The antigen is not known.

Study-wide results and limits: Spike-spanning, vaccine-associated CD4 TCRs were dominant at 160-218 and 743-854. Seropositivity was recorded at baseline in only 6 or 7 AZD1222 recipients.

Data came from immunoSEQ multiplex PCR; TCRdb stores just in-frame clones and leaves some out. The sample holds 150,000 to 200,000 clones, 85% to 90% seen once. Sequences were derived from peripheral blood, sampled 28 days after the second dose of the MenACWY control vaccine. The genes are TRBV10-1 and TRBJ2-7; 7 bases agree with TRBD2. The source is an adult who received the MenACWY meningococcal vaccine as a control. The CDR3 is CASSESLADTHEQYF. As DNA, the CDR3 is TGCGCCAGCAGTGAGTCCCTAGCGGATACCCACGAGCAGTACTTC.